This T cell receptor (beta chain) originates from a study of response to subunit inactivated influenza vaccine. Study conclusions and caveats: Only a handful of new T cells, the authors suggested, are recruited with each seasonal influenza vaccination.

This clonotype showed up many times. The antigen is unknown. Each CDR3 protein is one row after TCRdb ran MiXCR on the RT-PCR reads. The repertoire holds almost 250,000 distinct CDR3 sequences, with about 12% as singletons. The CDR3 runs 14 residues. CDR1 is MDHEN and CDR2 is SYDVKM in the germline V gene. V shed 8 bases and J 3 bases; nucleotides not matched to a gene: 10. V usage is TRBV28 and J usage is TRBJ2-7; 7 bases fit TRBD2. The specimen comprised non-naive T cells sorted from PBMCs, sampled less than 15 days before vaccination. The sequence was obtained from a man aged 45-65 years who received an inactivated influenza vaccine. CDR3 sequence (DNA): TGTGCCAGCCGTATTGGGGGAGGGAGCTACGAGCAGTACTTC. It encodes CASRIGGGSYEQYF.